This T cell receptor (beta chain) was captured by sequencing in a study of T cell repertoires in cytomegalovirus infection. Study background: It can be stated that public TCR beta signatures indicated CMV infection as well as a matching HLA type.

A single record per CDR3 protein comes from TCRdb applying MiXCR to the reads. The sample lists approximately 400,000 distinct CDR3 sequences; approximately 31% were seen once. Germline V gives CDR1 SGHAT, CDR2 FQNNGV. The CDR3 is 14 amino acids. The V gene lost 0 bases and the J gene lost 3 bases, with 9 bases spanning the gap. This clonotype has at least ten counts. The rearrangement uses TRBV11-2 and TRBJ2-7, with no clear D. Material: PBMCs. The receptor was isolated from a human donor in good health (CMV status not recorded). Some clones in this sample may be carry-over from other donors' samples. CDR3 in DNA: TGTGCCAGCAGCTTAGATGGTCCGGACTACGAGCAGTACTTC. This gives the protein CASSLDGPDYEQYF.